These T cell receptor beta chains were read from a single sample in a study of blood T cells in healthy people across ages. TCRdb redid the calling of the 5' RACE reads with MiXCR, one entry per CDR3 protein. The sample carries about 720,000 distinct CDR3 sequences, 25% recorded once. These same records also appear under a second study, on T cells of mothers and their children.

The sample comprised blood. The receptors shown here come from a boy younger than 18 in good health. CDR3s include the opening cysteine and the closing phenylalanine or tryptophan. Each record gives: D gene, CDR3 length, V gene, CDR3 protein. D genes are given only for firm matches.

d_gene: .; len: 12; v_gene: TRBV28; CDR3aa: CASNPGFNEQFF
d_gene: .; len: 11; v_gene: TRBV29-1; CDR3aa: CSVHRQETQYF
d_gene: .; len: 14; v_gene: TRBV4-1; CDR3aa: CVSSRGTDNTEAFF
d_gene: .; len: 15; v_gene: TRBV7-9; CDR3aa: CVSSLVQDWDEKLFF
d_gene: TRBD2; len: 16; v_gene: TRBV5-1; CDR3aa: CASSLASGGAQNEQFF
d_gene: TRBD1; len: 18; v_gene: TRBV7-6; CDR3aa: CASSLDHRGQRPTYEQYF
d_gene: TRBD2; len: 14; v_gene: TRBV28; CDR3aa: CASSLLAGGKTQYF
d_gene: TRBD2; len: 15; v_gene: TRBV20-1; CDR3aa: CSAELGLAGTDTQYF
d_gene: .; len: 14; v_gene: TRBV13; CDR3aa: CASSLRTVQETQYF
d_gene: .; len: 15; v_gene: TRBV18; CDR3aa: CASSPQGPPNQPQHF
d_gene: .; len: 13; v_gene: TRBV6-5; CDR3aa: CASGLGANTESFF
d_gene: .; len: 14; v_gene: TRBV3-1; CDR3aa: CASSQGGANYGYTF
d_gene: .; len: 14; v_gene: TRBV12-3/TRBV12-4; CDR3aa: CASSAGDVNTEAFF
d_gene: .; len: 14; v_gene: TRBV27; CDR3aa: CASSLSGPSYEQYF
d_gene: TRBD1; len: 13; v_gene: TRBV2; CDR3aa: CASSGQGQETQYF
d_gene: .; len: 14; v_gene: TRBV20-1; CDR3aa: CSARDVTGKNIQYF
d_gene: .; len: 16; v_gene: TRBV19; CDR3aa: CASSTTPGGSNQPQHF
d_gene: .; len: 12; v_gene: TRBV7-3; CDR3aa: CASSQSLAGYTF
d_gene: .; len: 17; v_gene: TRBV28; CDR3aa: CASRWGDSLFGRTEAFF
d_gene: TRBD1; len: 16; v_gene: TRBV18; CDR3aa: CASSPVGQPFSYEQYF
d_gene: TRBD2; len: 16; v_gene: TRBV5-6; CDR3aa: CASSSTTSGGPNEQFF
d_gene: .; len: 13; v_gene: TRBV6-5; CDR3aa: CASAGLNTGELFF
d_gene: TRBD2; len: 14; v_gene: TRBV20-1; CDR3aa: CSAKNERESYEQYF
d_gene: .; len: 17; v_gene: TRBV6-9; CDR3aa: CASSYSKPVERENEQFF
d_gene: .; len: 12; v_gene: TRBV30; CDR3aa: CAWSAGREKLFF
d_gene: TRBD1; len: 16; v_gene: TRBV24-1; CDR3aa: CATSDVTGTNTGELFF
d_gene: TRBD1; len: 15; v_gene: TRBV10-3; CDR3aa: CAIRGDRVPYNEQFF
d_gene: .; len: 10; v_gene: TRBV20-1; CDR3aa: CSAPRGEQFF
d_gene: .; len: 14; v_gene: TRBV7-9; CDR3aa: CASSANDRSYGYTF
d_gene: .; len: 13; v_gene: TRBV10-3; CDR3aa: CTIRGAGPDTQYF
d_gene: .; len: 16; v_gene: TRBV7-2; CDR3aa: CASSRYRDGNYNEQFF
d_gene: .; len: 14; v_gene: TRBV29-1; CDR3aa: CSVELGRLPREQFF
d_gene: .; len: 14; v_gene: TRBV5-1; CDR3aa: CASSRGPYGETQYF